A selection of T cell receptor beta chains follows, all from one sample in a study of cytomegalovirus exposure and HLA in healthy donors. The protocol was immunoSEQ multiplex PCR, while the TCRdb copy is restricted to in-frame clones and leaves out a portion. The sample holds roughly 100,000 clones; approximately 69% are singletons and the top ten take 5.9%. The sequenced material came from PBMCs. The source of these receptors is a boy between 10 and 17 years old in good health and CMV-seropositive. The CDR3 runs from the conserved cysteine through the conserved F or W. Fields, in order: clone size, V gene, D gene, CDR3 length, J gene, CDR3 DNA, CDR3 protein. D genes are given only for firm matches. A row's size may be missing; if present it is once, few, many or a size class.

>few|TRBV6-6|-|15|TRBJ1-1
TGTGCCAGCAGTTACGGCGGAGGTTCGAACACTGAAGCTTTCTTT
CASSYGGGSNTEAFF
>few|TRBV6-5|TRBD1|14|TRBJ1-5
TGTGCCAGCAGCTCGGACAGGGAAAATCAGCCCCAGCATTTT
CASSSDRENQPQHF
>few|TRBV11-2|TRBD1|15|TRBJ1-2
TGTGCCAGCAGCTTAGGTGGACAGGGGGCAGGTGGCTACACCTTC
CASSLGGQGAGGYTF
>-|TRBV4-3|-|13|TRBJ2-1
TGCGCCAGCAGCCAAGAGTACAGCAATGAGCAGTTCTTC
CASSQEYSNEQFF
>-|TRBV5-1|TRBD1|15|TRBJ2-7
TGCGCCAGCAGCTCCGCCCCGGGACAGGTCCCCGAGCAGTACTTC
CASSSAPGQVPEQYF
>-|TRBV19|-|12|TRBJ2-5
TGTGCCAGTTCAGGGTTGCAAGAGACCCAGTACTTC
CASSGLQETQYF
>once|TRBV9|TRBD1|14|TRBJ1-6
TGTGCCAGCAGCAAAACAGGGGATCGGTCACCCCTCCACTTT
CASSKTGDRSPLHF
>-|TRBV30|-|15|TRBJ2-2
TGTGCCTGGAGTGTACTGACAGGAAACACCGGGGAGCTGTTTTTT
CAWSVLTGNTGELFF
>-|TRBV29-1|TRBD1|13|TRBJ1-2
TGCAGCGTAGCCAGGACAGGGGGAAGTGGCTACACCTTC
CSVARTGGSGYTF
>once|TRBV18|-|15|TRBJ2-1
TGTGCCAGCTCACCTACACATCAGGGTCAGTATGAGCAGTTCTTC
CASSPTHQGQYEQFF
>-|TRBV29-1|-|13|TRBJ1-2
TGCAGCGTTGTGGCGGGCACCCGACGGGGCTACACCTTC
CSVVAGTRRGYTF
>few|TRBV7-7|TRBD1|16|TRBJ1-2
TGTGCCAGCAGCCTAAGTACTGGACAGGGTAACTATGGCTACACCTTC
CASSLSTGQGNYGYTF
>-|TRBV19|TRBD1|14|TRBJ1-1
TGTGCCAGTACCTTGGGACAGGGCTACACTGAAGCTTTCTTT
CASTLGQGYTEAFF
>-|TRBV4-1|-|15|TRBJ2-7
TGCGCCAGCAGCCAAGAAGAGCGGGTATACTACGAGCAGTACTTC
CASSQEERVYYEQYF
>-|TRBV11-3|TRBD1|15|TRBJ2-1
TGTGCCAGCAGCCTTAGGACAGGTACTACAGGTGAGCAGTTCTTC
CASSLRTGTTGEQFF
>once|TRBV27|TRBD1|16|TRBJ2-3
TGTGCCAGCAGTCCACGGACAGGGGGCGCCGCAGATACGCAGTATTTT
CASSPRTGGAADTQYF
>-|TRBV5-1|-|14|TRBJ2-6
TGCGCCAGCAGAGGGGCCGCTGGGGCCAACGTCCTGACTTTC
CASRGAAGANVLTF
>-|TRBV4-3|TRBD1|15|TRBJ1-1
TGCGCCAGCAGCCAAACCACAGGGGGCAGGGCTGAAGCTTTCTTT
CASSQTTGGRAEAFF
>-|TRBV5-4|-|13|TRBJ2-7
TGTGCCAGCAGCTCCCGACAGTCCCGAGAGCAGTACTTC
CASSSRQSREQYF
>few|TRBV4-2|-|13|TRBJ1-5
TGTGCCAGCAGCCAAGAATCGACACACTCCCAGCATTTT
CASSQESTHSQHF
>-|TRBV5-4|-|13|TRBJ1-5
TGTGCCAGCAGCCCGGACAGAAATCAGCCCCAGCATTTT
CASSPDRNQPQHF
>-|TRBV7-2|-|13|TRBJ1-2
TGTGCCGGGGGGGAAAGAGCATACTATGGCTACACCTTC
CAGGERAYYGYTF
>-|TRBV29-1|-|13|TRBJ2-1
TGCAGCGTGCAGGGTAGCTCCTACAATGAGCAGTTCTTC
CSVQGSSYNEQFF
>-|TRBV19|-|15|TRBJ1-2
TGTGCCAGTAGTCCAACCGGAACTAGGAACTATGGCTACACCTTC
CASSPTGTRNYGYTF
>-|TRBV2|TRBD1|15|TRBJ2-5
TGTGCCAGCAGAGCCGGGACAGGGGTGGTAGAGACCCAGTACTTC
CASRAGTGVVETQYF
>few|TRBV29-1|-|12|TRBJ2-7
TGCAGCGCAAATACAAGGGGGATCGAGCAGTACTTC
CSANTRGIEQYF
>-|TRBV4-1|-|18|TRBJ1-6
TGCGCCAGCAGCCAAGAGAGCAGGGTTCGGCTAAGTAATTCACCCCTCCACTTT
CASSQESRVRLSNSPLHF
>-|TRBV7-2|TRBD1|16|TRBJ1-3
TGTGCCAGCAGCTTGGGACAGGGGGCTACTGGAAACACCATATATTTT
CASSLGQGATGNTIYF
>-|TRBV29-1|TRBD1|19|TRBJ2-3
TGCAGCGTTGAGGGCGGGAGAGCTGACAGGGGGCCAAGCACAGATACGCAGTATTTT
CSVEGGRADRGPSTDTQYF